The clone carrying this T cell receptor beta chain was picked up one time. This specimen belongs to a study of blood T cell repertoires in COVID-19. The age range of participants was about 18 to 90 years, with residence in around 22 US areas. Trimming cost V 5 bases and J 3 bases, with 23 bases left between them. CDR3 length: 18 residues. Germline lookup yields CDR1 MDHEN and CDR2 SYDVKM. Sequencing used immunoSEQ multiplex PCR; TCRdb keeps in-frame clones, though not all of them. The sample consists of roughly 250,000 clones, around 90% of them appearing once. The chain combines TRBV28 with TRBJ1-5; D is unresolved. The clonotype originates from a woman aged 45-65 years who had recovered from COVID-19. What was sequenced was PBMCs or T cells enriched from blood (not recorded which). This chain's CDR3 is CASSAEDRGFGFNQPQHF. The CDR3 DNA reads as TGTGCCAGCAGTGCGGAAGATCGAGGATTTGGCTTCAATCAGCCCCAGCATTTT.